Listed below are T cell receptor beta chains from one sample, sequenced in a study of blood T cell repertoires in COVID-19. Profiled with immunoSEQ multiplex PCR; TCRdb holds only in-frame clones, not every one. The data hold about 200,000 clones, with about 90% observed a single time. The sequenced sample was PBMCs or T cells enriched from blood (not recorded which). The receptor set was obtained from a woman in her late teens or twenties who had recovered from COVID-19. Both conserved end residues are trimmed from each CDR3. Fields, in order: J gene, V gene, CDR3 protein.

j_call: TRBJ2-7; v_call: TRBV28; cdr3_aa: ASNTDRELNEQY
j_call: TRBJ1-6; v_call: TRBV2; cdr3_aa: ASMETGSSYNSPLH
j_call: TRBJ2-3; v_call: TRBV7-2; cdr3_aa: ASSTHDWFGTDTQY
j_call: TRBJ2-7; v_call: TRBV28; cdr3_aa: ASSSVAPGQY
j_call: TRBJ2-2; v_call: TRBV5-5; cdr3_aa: ASSLRQYNTGELF
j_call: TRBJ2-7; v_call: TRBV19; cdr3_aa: ASSKSFGQGVYEQY
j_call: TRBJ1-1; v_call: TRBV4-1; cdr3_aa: ASGGIQGVTEAF
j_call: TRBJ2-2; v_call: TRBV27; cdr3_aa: ASSLEGTHTGELF
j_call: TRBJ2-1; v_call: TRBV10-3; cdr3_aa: ATEDSSSYNEQF
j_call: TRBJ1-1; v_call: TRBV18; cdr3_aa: ASSTENTEAF
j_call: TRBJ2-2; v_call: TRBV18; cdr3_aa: ASSPGQGARRELF
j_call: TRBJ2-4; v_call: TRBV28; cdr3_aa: ASSTPSGARNIQY
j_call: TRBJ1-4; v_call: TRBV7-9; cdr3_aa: ASRRQGAHNEKLF
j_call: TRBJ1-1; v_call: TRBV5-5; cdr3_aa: ASSFGGSSTEAF